This T cell receptor (beta chain) derives from a study of shared clonotypes between healthy human individuals. Study observations and caveats: Despite large depth, rarefaction showed incomplete sorted-subset sequencing.

Data came from immunoSEQ multiplex PCR; TCRdb stores just in-frame clones and leaves some out. The sample carries roughly 1 million clones, 75% to 80% recorded once. Splitting the CD4+ cells yielded a CD45RA+ naive subset and a CD45RA-negative memory subset. Germline lookup yields CDR1 SQVTM and CDR2 ANQGSEA. The CDR3 is made up of 15 amino acids. This clone turned up a few times. Its cognate antigen is unknown. The source is a man aged 18 to 29 in good health. Some clones in this sample may be carry-over from other donors' samples. Sequences were obtained from memory CD4+ T cells from PBMCs. As for subset: CD45RA-negative fraction. The chain is built from TRBV29-1 and TRBJ2-1, with D possibly TRBD2 on 7 matching bases. In DNA, the CDR3 is TGCAGTTCAACGGGGGGCGGACGGGGATGGGATGAGCAGTTCTTC. This encodes CSSTGGGRGWDEQFF.